A selection of T cell receptor beta chains follows, all from one sample in a study of vaccination effects on CD4 cells after COVID-19. Which antigens these TCRs recognize remains unknown. Sequencing used immunoSEQ multiplex PCR; TCRdb keeps in-frame clones, though not all of them. The table includes about 45,000 clones, roughly 72% detected once. The sample was CD4+ T cells from PBMCs cultured without peptide, taken before COVID-19 vaccination. The receptors originated from a human donor who had a prior SARS-CoV-2 infection. Both conserved end residues are part of each CDR3. D genes are given only for firm matches. A row's size may be missing; if present it is once, few, many or a size class.

D,size,J,V,DNA,CDR3
-,-,TRBJ1-4,TRBV2,TGTGCCAGCGGAAGGGTCGGGTCGTTTACTAATGAAAAACTGTTTTTT,CASGRVGSFTNEKLFF
-,-,TRBJ2-7,TRBV7-2,TGTGCCAGCAGCTTAATGAGACAGTCAGAAGAGCAGTACTTC,CASSLMRQSEEQYF
-,-,TRBJ2-5,TRBV7-8,TGTGCCAGCAGCGCGCGGGAGACCCAGTACTTC,CASSARETQYF
TRBD1,-,TRBJ1-3,TRBV6-5,TGTGCCAGCAATCTGGACAGGGGCGGAAACACCATATATTTT,CASNLDRGGNTIYF
TRBD1,-,TRBJ1-2,TRBV20-1,TGCAGTGCCCGGGACAGGGCTGGCTACACCTTC,CSARDRAGYTF
TRBD2,-,TRBJ2-1,TRBV7-2,TGTGCCAGCAGCTTAGTTGCGACTAGCGGGTACAATGAGCAGTTCTTC,CASSLVATSGYNEQFF
-,-,TRBJ2-7,TRBV27,TGTGCCAGCAGTTTTCGGGACAGGGGGCGCACAGGAACTAGCGGGAGTTACGAGCAGTACTTC,CASSFRDRGRTGTSGSYEQYF
-,-,TRBJ2-5,TRBV11-3,TGTGCCAGCAGCTTAGACCTTTTCGAGACCCAGTACTTC,CASSLDLFETQYF
-,-,TRBJ2-3,TRBV27,TGTGCCAGCAGTTTAGGAGTGGCCTGGGATACGCAGTATTTT,CASSLGVAWDTQYF
-,-,TRBJ2-5,TRBV11-3,TGTGCCAGCAGCTTAAGGGCCAGGGGAAATCAAGAGACCCAGTACTTC,CASSLRARGNQETQYF
-,once,TRBJ2-7,TRBV14,TGTGCCAGCAGCCCCAACCCTCAAGGCCGGGGATACTACGAGCAGTACTTC,CASSPNPQGRGYYEQYF
TRBD1,-,TRBJ1-4,TRBV5-1,TGCGCCAGCAGCCCACGGACAGGGGGCGCGAGGGATGAAAAACTGTTTTTT,CASSPRTGGARDEKLFF
-,-,TRBJ1-1,TRBV5-1,TGCGCCAGCAGCGACGGGTCTGCTTTGGGGGAAGCTTTCTTT,CASSDGSALGEAFF
-,-,TRBJ2-2,TRBV6-5,TGTGCCAGCAGTTACGCCGGGGAGCTGTTTTTT,CASSYAGELFF
TRBD1,-,TRBJ1-5,TRBV2,TGTGCCAGCAGTGCAGGGGGCAGGCATCAGCCCCAGCATTTT,CASSAGGRHQPQHF
-,-,TRBJ2-3,TRBV5-1,TGCGCCAGCAGCCCACAGGTAGCAGGGTTGGCAGATACGCAGTATTTT,CASSPQVAGLADTQYF
TRBD2,-,TRBJ2-7,TRBV5-1,TGCGCCAGCAGCCCGAGGACTAGCGGATCCTACGAGCAGTACTTC,CASSPRTSGSYEQYF
-,-,TRBJ2-3,TRBV5-1,TGCGCCAGCAGCTTGTTCGGGGGGCCCACAGATACGCAGTATTTT,CASSLFGGPTDTQYF